This TCR beta chain was documented in a study of technical replicates of blood from a handful of donors. Germline loops: CDR1 SEHNR, CDR2 FQNEAQ (reference sequence). CDR3 length: 15 residues. V was shortened by 4 bases and J by 5 bases, with 17 bases between the two germline ends. The method was immunoSEQ multiplex PCR; TCRdb's version includes in-frame clones alone and lacks a portion of them. Of 75,000 to 90,000 clones in the sample, roughly 93% were seen once. The TCR comes from a human donor in good health. The sequencing input was T cells isolated from PBMCs. This chain joins TRBV7-9 and TRBJ1-1; D is unresolved. This CDR3 is CASSSGFLRATEAFF. The CDR3, as DNA: TGTGCCAGCAGCTCTGGGTTTTTGCGGGCTACTGAAGCTTTCTTT.